The 3 T cell receptor beta chains below all came from one sample that was sequenced in a study of cytomegalovirus exposure and HLA in healthy donors. PCR used 60 Vbeta primers and 13 Jbeta primers. TCRdb's table, derived via immunoSEQ multiplex PCR, lists solely in-frame clones and lacks some. The sample shows fewer than 120,000 clones, around four fifths of them seen only once. Sequencing input: PBMCs. The receptor set was obtained from an older woman in good health and CMV-seropositive.

This clone came up a few times. This chain uses TRBV28 with TRBJ1-2; 10 bases align to TRBD1. The length of the CDR3 is 18 residues. CDR1 MDHEN and CDR2 SYDVKM come from the germline V gene. The V segment lost 7 bases and the J segment 2 bases; nucleotides outside the gene matches: 16. CDR3 in DNA: TGTGCCAGCAATTCTCATCAGGACGACAGGGGGCGAAACTATGGCTACACCTTC. Translating gives CASNSHQDDRGRNYGYTF.

The rearrangement links TRBV9 to TRBJ2-3; 10 bases are shared with TRBD2. This CDR3 comprises 16 residues. Germline assignment: CDR1 SGDLS and CDR2 YYNGEE. With V trimmed by 3 bases and J by 2 bases, 6 bases remained unmatched. The CDR3 here is CASSASGRAYTDTQYF. Written as DNA, the CDR3 is TGTGCCAGCAGCGCCAGCGGGAGGGCCTACACAGATACGCAGTATTTT.

The rearrangement joins TRBV6-4 to TRBJ2-3; 9 nucleotides match TRBD1. V trimming: 2 bases; J trimming: 6 bases; junction bases outside the gene matches: 6. The germline gives CDR1 MRHNA, CDR2 SNTAGT. The CDR3 is 15 residues long. In DNA, the CDR3 is TGTGCCAGCAGTGACCCGGCCGGGACAGGGGATACGCAGTATTTT. This codes for CASSDPAGTGDTQYF.